This T cell receptor (beta chain) derives from a study of PD-1 blockade in mismatch repair-deficient tumors. Looked up from germline, CDR1 is SGHDT and CDR2 is YYEEEE. V dropped 4 bases and J dropped 0; count of bases not matched to a gene: 3. The CDR3 has 15 residues. Assay used: immunoSEQ multiplex PCR; TCRdb lists only in-frame clones, some missing. The sample gives about 84,000 clones, 81% of which show up once; 2.6% is in the top ten. The starting material was peripheral blood, obtained 12 weeks after starting pembrolizumab. The rearrangement links TRBV5-6 to TRBJ2-1; 8 bases line up with TRBD2. The receptor's source is an adult with mismatch repair-deficient cancer. CDR3 in DNA: TGTGCCAGCAGCCTAACTAGCGGCTCCTACAATGAGCAGTTCTTC. Translating it yields CASSLTSGSYNEQFF.